This TCR beta chain was captured by sequencing in a study of blood T cells in healthy people across ages. General study points: TCR beta diversity per million T cells fell roughly linearly with age. CMV status of donors was not determined, possibly confounding expanded clonotype changes. Among long-lived donors, naive CD4+ cells were more numerous and diversity higher than in aged donors.

Primers used in a second PCR of roughly 6 to 12 cycles were a sample-barcoded 5' primer and a J-beta primer mix. From the 5' RACE reads, TCRdb called clonotypes with MiXCR, one entry per CDR3 protein. In the table there are around 850,000 distinct CDR3 sequences, 30% to 45% of which are singletons. A minimum of 6 micrograms of total RNA was extracted per sample. In its sample, this clonotype was seen a few times. The antigen remains unidentified. Trimming left V 1 base short and J 12 bases short, with 18 bases between. This CDR3 has 13 amino acids. The V gene's germline CDR1 is DFQATT and CDR2 SNEGSKA (reference sequence).

The chain recombines TRBV20-1 with TRBJ1-1; D is uncertain. Sequencing input: blood. This TCR derives from a man between 18 and 35 years old in good health. The CDR3 sequence: CSARGGRGESSFF. CDR3 nucleotide sequence: TGCAGTGCTAGAGGGGGTAGAGGTGAATCCTCTTTCTTT.